This is a list of T cell receptor beta chains from one sample in a study of human T cells and chemical hapten exposure. MiXCR, applied by TCRdb to the RACE reads, yields one record per CDR3 protein. The top ten hold roughly 9% of the sample, which has about 34,000 distinct CDR3 sequences, around 6.4% seen once. Specimen: whole blood, collected in connection with sensitization to the hapten diphenylcyclopropenone (DPC). The receptors derive from a woman aged 25 to 39 with alopecia areata. Some clones in this sample may be carry-over from other donors' samples. Each CDR3 is given with its conserved first and last residue. Fields, in order: clone size, D gene, J gene, V gene, CDR3 DNA, CDR3 protein. The D gene is left open where the match is weak. Clone size is given for some rows only: seen once, a few or many times, or a class if the clone is expanded.

>NA|NA|TRBJ1-6|TRBV20-1
TGCAGTGCTAGGCCCGGAGTGGGGGGGGGGAATAATTCACCCCTCCACTTT
CSARPGVGGGNNSPLHF
>NA|NA|TRBJ2-7|TRBV9
TGTGCCAGCAGCCCTAGCGAGTTCGAGCAGTACTTC
CASSPSEFEQYF
>NA|TRBD1|TRBJ1-1|TRBV5-1
TGCGCCAGCAGCTTGGGGACAGGTAACACTGAAGCTTTCTTT
CASSLGTGNTEAFF
>many|TRBD1|TRBJ2-2|TRBV4-2
TGTGCCAGCAGCCAAGATCTGGGACAGGGTTCGGCCGGGGAGCTGTTTTTT
CASSQDLGQGSAGELFF
>many|NA|TRBJ2-4|TRBV28
TGTGCCAGCAGTTTATCCCCGGCTATTTGGGGCAAAAACATTCAGTACTTC
CASSLSPAIWGKNIQYF
>few|TRBD1|TRBJ1-2|TRBV9
TGTGCCAGCAGCGACCGGGACAGGGGGTTGCTGGTGGGTGGCTACACCTTC
CASSDRDRGLLVGGYTF
>NA|NA|TRBJ1-2|TRBV14
TGTGCCAGCAGCCAAAACTATGGCTACACCTTC
CASSQNYGYTF
>NA|NA|TRBJ1-6|TRBV3-1
TGTGCCAGCCAAGGGAATTCACCCCTCCACTTT
CASQGNSPLHF
>NA|TRBD2|TRBJ2-7|TRBV6-5
TGTGCCGCGGGTAACGGGGGGAGCTCCTACGAGCAGTACTTC
CAAGNGGSSYEQYF
>few|NA|TRBJ1-1|TRBV20-1
TGCAGTGCTGCACGGAACACTGAAGCTTTCTTT
CSAARNTEAFF
>many|NA|TRBJ1-5|TRBV7-8
TGTGCCAGCAGCTTATGGGGGGGTCAGCCCCAGCATTTT
CASSLWGGQPQHF
>many|NA|TRBJ2-3|TRBV14
TGTGCCAGCAGCCCTCCGATTACACGGCTAGATACGCAGTATTTT
CASSPPITRLDTQYF
>many|NA|TRBJ2-1|TRBV12-3/TRBV12-4
TGTGCCAGCAGTCTCGACTACAACCATGAGCAGTTCTTC
CASSLDYNHEQFF
>many|NA|TRBJ2-3|TRBV6-1
TGTGCCAGCAGTCGGACCTCTACAAGCACAGATACGCAGTATTTT
CASSRTSTSTDTQYF
>few|NA|TRBJ1-6|TRBV6-5
TGTGCCAGCAGTGTCAGTTTAAATTCACCCCTCCACTTT
CASSVSLNSPLHF
>few|TRBD1|TRBJ2-3|TRBV20-1
TGCAGTGCTATAGACAGGGGGGGAAACCGGGTGTGGTATTTT
CSAIDRGGNRVWYF
>NA|TRBD1|TRBJ2-7|TRBV20-1
TGCAGTGCTGTTAGGACAGGTTTGGAGGACGAGCAGTACTTC
CSAVRTGLEDEQYF
>many|NA|TRBJ1-5|TRBV4-3
TGCGCCAGCAGCCAAGAGACGGGAGCCAATCAGCCCCAGCATTTT
CASSQETGANQPQHF
>many|NA|TRBJ2-7|TRBV7-9
TGTGCCAGCAGCCCGTGGCCCTACGAGCAGTACTTC
CASSPWPYEQYF
>many|NA|TRBJ2-3|TRBV5-4
TGTGCCAGCAGCTTGGTGGGCTTTCTCACAGATACGCAGTATTTT
CASSLVGFLTDTQYF
>NA|NA|TRBJ2-4|TRBV7-2
TGTGCCAGCAGCTTACGAGACCGGGACATTCAGTACTTC
CASSLRDRDIQYF
>many|TRBD1|TRBJ2-1|TRBV4-2
TGTGCCAGCAGCCAAGATTGGGACAGGGGATACAATGAGCAGTTCTTC
CASSQDWDRGYNEQFF
>NA|TRBD1|TRBJ2-7|TRBV27
TGTGCCAGCAGTACTGGGACAGGGTACGAGCAGTACTTC
CASSTGTGYEQYF
>many|NA|TRBJ2-3|TRBV12-3/TRBV12-4
TGTGCCAGCAGTTCCCCCTATGGTGGCCGAGATACGCAGTATTTT
CASSSPYGGRDTQYF
>many|TRBD1|TRBJ2-3|TRBV2
TGTGCCAGCAGGAACAGGGGTTCAGATACGCAGTATTTT
CASRNRGSDTQYF
>NA|NA|TRBJ1-5|TRBV6-1
TGTGCCAGCAGTGAAATAATCGCTGGTCAGCCCCAGCATTTT
CASSEIIAGQPQHF
>few|NA|TRBJ1-2|TRBV7-8
TGTGCCAGCAGCCTGGACACCTATGGCTACACCTTC
CASSLDTYGYTF
>few|NA|TRBJ2-5|TRBV5-6
TGTGCCAGCAGCTTGGTCAGTGACCAAGAGACCCAGTACTTC
CASSLVSDQETQYF
>NA|TRBD1|TRBJ1-1|TRBV6-6
TGTGCCAGCAGTTACTCGTTGACAGGGAATTTGGCTGAAGCTTTCTTT
CASSYSLTGNLAEAFF
>many|NA|TRBJ2-3|TRBV4-3
TGCGCCAGCAGCCAAGAAGTTCACAGGGAGGCGCAGTATTTT
CASSQEVHREAQYF
>NA|NA|TRBJ2-2|TRBV11-2
TGTGCCAGCAGCCCATCCACTCTGACCGGGGAGCTGTTTTTT
CASSPSTLTGELFF
>many|NA|TRBJ1-1|TRBV7-2
TGTGCCAGCAGCTTAGTTGGGGTTGGTGAAGCTTTCTTT
CASSLVGVGEAFF